This T cell receptor beta chain was obtained from a study of T cell changes during pregnancy in multiple sclerosis (dated by TCRdb to between 2018 and 2020). Turning to the overall study: Changes in the T cell repertoire over the course of pregnancy were examined in this study in women with multiple sclerosis.

The library was prepared using the immunoSEQ multiplex PCR assay. TCRdb stores this immuneACCESS table with in-frame sequences only. Part of the clones is absent; in the studies checked, under half of the shortfall reflects unresolved V genes, and no reason is known for the rest. A total of 35,000 to 50,000 clones appear in this sample, about nine tenths of them only once. Roughly 4.5% of the sample rests with the top ten. Relative to germline, V is 2 bases shorter and J is 3 bases shorter, with 9 bases between their ends. In the germline V gene, CDR1 corresponds to SGHDT and CDR2 to YYEEEE. Spanning cysteine to phenylalanine, the CDR3 consists of 14 amino acids. The read is trimmed to its CDR3 DNA, 42 bases read in frame from base 1. About this clone: Its antigen remains unidentified. No quality values exist for individual bases; no much larger clone is one base distant.

Sequenced material: peripheral blood, taken in the second trimester of pregnancy. This sequence uses TRBV5-6 and TRBJ1-5; the D segment could be TRBD1, given 5 matching bases. The origin of this receptor is a female donor in good health, enrolled as a control in a pregnancy study. The CDR3 in this case is CASSFGADNQPQHF. In nucleotide form, the sequence is TGTGCCAGCAGCTTTGGGGCGGACAATCAGCCCCAGCATTTT.